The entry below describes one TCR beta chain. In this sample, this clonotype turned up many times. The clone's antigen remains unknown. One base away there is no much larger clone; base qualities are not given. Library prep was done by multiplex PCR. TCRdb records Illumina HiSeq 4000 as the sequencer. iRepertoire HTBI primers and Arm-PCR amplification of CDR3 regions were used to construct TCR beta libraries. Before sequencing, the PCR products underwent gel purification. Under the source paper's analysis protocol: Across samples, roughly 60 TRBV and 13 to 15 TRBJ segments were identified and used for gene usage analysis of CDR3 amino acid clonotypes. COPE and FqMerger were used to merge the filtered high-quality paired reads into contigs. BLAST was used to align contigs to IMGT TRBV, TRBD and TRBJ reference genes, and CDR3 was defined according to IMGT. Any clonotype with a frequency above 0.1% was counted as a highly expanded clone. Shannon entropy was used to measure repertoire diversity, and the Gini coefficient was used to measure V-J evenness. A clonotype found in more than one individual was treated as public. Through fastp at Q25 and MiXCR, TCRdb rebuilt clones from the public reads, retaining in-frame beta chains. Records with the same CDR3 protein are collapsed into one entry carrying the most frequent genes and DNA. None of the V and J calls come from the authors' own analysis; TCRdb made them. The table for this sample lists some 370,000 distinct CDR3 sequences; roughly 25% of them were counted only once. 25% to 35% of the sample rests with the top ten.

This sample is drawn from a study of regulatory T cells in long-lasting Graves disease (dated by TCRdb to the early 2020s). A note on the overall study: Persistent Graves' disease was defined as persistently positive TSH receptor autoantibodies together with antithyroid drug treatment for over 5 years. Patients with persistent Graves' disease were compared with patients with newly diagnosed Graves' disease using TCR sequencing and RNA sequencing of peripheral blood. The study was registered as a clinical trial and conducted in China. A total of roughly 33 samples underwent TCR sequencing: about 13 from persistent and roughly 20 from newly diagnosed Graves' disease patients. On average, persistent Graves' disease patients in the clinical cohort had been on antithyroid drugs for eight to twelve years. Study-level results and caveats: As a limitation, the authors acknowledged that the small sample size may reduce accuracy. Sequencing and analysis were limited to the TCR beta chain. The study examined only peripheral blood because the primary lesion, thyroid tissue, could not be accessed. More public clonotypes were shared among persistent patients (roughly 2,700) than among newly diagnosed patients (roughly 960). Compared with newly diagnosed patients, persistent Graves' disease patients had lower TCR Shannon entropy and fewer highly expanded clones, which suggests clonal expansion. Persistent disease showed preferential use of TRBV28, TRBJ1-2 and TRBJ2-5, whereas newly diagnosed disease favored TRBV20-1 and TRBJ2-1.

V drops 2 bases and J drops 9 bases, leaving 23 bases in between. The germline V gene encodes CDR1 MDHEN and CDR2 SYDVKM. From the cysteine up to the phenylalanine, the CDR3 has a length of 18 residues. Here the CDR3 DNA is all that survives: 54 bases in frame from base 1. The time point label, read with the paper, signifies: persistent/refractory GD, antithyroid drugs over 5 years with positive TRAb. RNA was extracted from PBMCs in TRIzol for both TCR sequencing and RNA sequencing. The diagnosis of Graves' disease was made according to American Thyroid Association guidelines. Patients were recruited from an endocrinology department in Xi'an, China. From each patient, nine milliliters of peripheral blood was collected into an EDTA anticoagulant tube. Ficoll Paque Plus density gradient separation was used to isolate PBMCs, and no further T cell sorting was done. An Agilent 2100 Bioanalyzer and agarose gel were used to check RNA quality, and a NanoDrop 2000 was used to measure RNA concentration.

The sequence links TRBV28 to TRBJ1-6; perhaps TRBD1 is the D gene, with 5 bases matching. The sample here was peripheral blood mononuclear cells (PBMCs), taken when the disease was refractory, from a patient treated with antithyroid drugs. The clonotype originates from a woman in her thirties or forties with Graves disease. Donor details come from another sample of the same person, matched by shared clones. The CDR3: CASSLGGGWEGNLSPLHF. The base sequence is TGTGCCAGCAGTTTAGGCGGTGGTTGGGAGGGGAACCTTTCACCCCTCCACTTT.